Following are 27 T cell receptor beta chains from one sample sequenced in a study of blood T cells in healthy people across ages. Combining a sample-barcoded 5' primer with a J-beta primer mix, a second PCR ran for roughly 7 to 12 cycles. TCRdb analysed the 5' RACE reads with MiXCR anew, one entry per CDR3 protein. The data show 550,000 to 600,000 distinct CDR3 sequences, 27% seen once. The material sequenced was blood. These receptors all come from a woman aged 70-85 years in good health.

This chain links TRBV20-1 with TRBJ1-1, with D maybe TRBD1 (5 bases). Deletions cut 0 bases from V and 7 bases from J, with 15 bases between. CDR1 DFQATT and CDR2 SNEGSKA come from the germline V gene (reference sequence). The CDR3 is 14 amino acids. The CDR3 coding sequence is TGCAGTGCTAGAGATCTTAGGGGTTACGGTGAAGCTTTCTTT. It translates to CSARDLRGYGEAFF.

The chain has TRBV3-1 and TRBJ2-5; a weak D match, TRBD2 (6 bases). This CDR3 has 15 amino acids. V was shortened by 4 bases and J by 5 bases, with 17 bases between the two germline ends. Per germline, CDR1 LGHDT and CDR2 YNNKEL (reference sequence). DNA for the CDR3: TGTGCCAGCAGCCCCCATCGGAGGGCCGGGGAGACCCAGTACTTC. Translation: CASSPHRRAGETQYF.

V is TRBV4-2 and J is TRBJ2-5; a possible D gene is TRBD1 (5 bases). Looked up from germline, CDR1 is LGHNA and CDR2 is YNFKEQ. V lost 6 bases and J lost 2, with 13 bases in between. The CDR3 contains 14 residues. In DNA form, the CDR3 reads TGTGCCAGCAGGGTCGTAGGGGCTCAAGAGACCCAGTACTTC. Protein: CASRVVGAQETQYF.

The gene calls are TRBV20-1 and TRBJ2-7; 10 bases are a match to TRBD2. Germline CDR1 and CDR2: DFQATT and SNEGSKA (reference sequence). The CDR3 has 12 amino acids. V was pared by 5 bases and J by 9 bases, with 7 bases of the junction left unmatched. The CDR3, as DNA: TGCAGTGCTCAGAGCTTAGCGGGGGGGCAGTACTTC. It codes for CSAQSLAGGQYF.

For this clonotype: The junction shows a germline mismatch at one end, possibly a read error. The rearrangement joins TRBV29-1 to TRBJ1-2; 9 bases match TRBD1. CDR3 length equals 9 residues. Per germline, CDR1 SQVTM and CDR2 ANQGSEA. The CDR3 sequence is CSVGTGDYF. The DNA of the CDR3 is TGCAGCGTTGGGACAGGGGACTACTTC.

The genes are TRBV5-1 and TRBJ1-1; possibly TRBD1 for D (5 bases). CDR3 length equals 15 residues. The germline V and J ends were trimmed by 3 bases and 3 bases, with 15 bases remaining between them. The germline CDR1 and CDR2 sequences are SGHRS and YFSETQ. The CDR3 is CASSSQGSRDTEAFF. Written as DNA, the CDR3 is TGCGCCAGCAGCTCGCAGGGTTCCCGGGACACTGAAGCTTTCTTT.

V usage is TRBV9 and J usage is TRBJ2-3; 10 nucleotides match TRBD2. The CDR3 length is 13 residues. J lost 12 bases, V lost 4 bases, and 8 bases had no gene match. CDR1 and CDR2 from the germline V gene are SGDLS and YYNGEE. The DNA of the CDR3 is TGTGCCAGCAGCTCCTGGACTAGCGGAGCCCAGTATTTT. This sequence encodes CASSSWTSGAQYF.

This clonotype was observed a single time. The CDR3 loop is CASSLDGGGVNEQFF. The CDR3 coding sequence is TGTGCCAGCAGCTTGGATGGCGGTGGTGTCAATGAGCAGTTCTTC. J is TRBJ2-5 and V is TRBV11-2; D is undetermined. The J call may be in error: the DNA end matches TRBJ2-1 better. The CDR3 is 15 amino acids. Germline-derived CDR1 and CDR2 are SGHAT and FQNNGV.

This clonotype was observed a handful of times. CDR3 residues: CASSVSLWGETQYF. The CDR3 nucleotides read TGTGCCAGCAGCGTATCGTTGTGGGGCGAGACCCAGTACTTC. The chain joins TRBV9 to TRBJ2-5; D perhaps matches TRBD1 (5 bases). Trimming shortened V by 1 base and J by 5 bases, and 12 bases separated the two germline ends. CDR1 is SGDLS and CDR2 is YYNGEE in the germline V gene. The CDR3 is 14 amino acids.

V usage is TRBV7-2 and J usage is TRBJ2-5; D gene uncertain. Germline V lookup: CDR1 SGHTA, CDR2 FQGNSA. V was trimmed by 1 base and J by 0 bases, leaving 12 bases between them. The CDR3 covers 16 residues. The CDR3 bases are TGTGCCAGCAGCTTAGTGCCGGGCCAGTACCAAGAGACCCAGTACTTC. Its translation: CASSLVPGQYQETQYF. Based on the CDR3 plus reference TRBV7-2 and TRBJ2-5, the full variable domain is GAGVSQSPSNKVTEKGKDVELRCDPISGHTALYWYRQSLGQGLEFLIYFQGNSAPDKSGLPSDRFSAERTGGSVSTLTIQRTQQEDSAVYLCASSLVPGQYQETQYFGPGTRLLVL.

This clonotype was seen a handful of times. The chain is built from TRBV4-2 and TRBJ2-5; D call uncertain. There are 14 residues in the CDR3. Trimming stripped 4 bases from V and 1 base from J, with 10 bases between. Looked up from germline, CDR1 is LGHNA and CDR2 is YNFKEQ. The CDR3 protein is CASSRETRQETQYF. For the CDR3, the DNA is TGTGCCAGCAGCCGAGAGACACGCCAAGAGACCCAGTACTTC.

This clonotype has a handful of counts. The CDR3 here is CASSRQLMNTEAFF. The CDR3, as DNA: TGTGCCAGCAGTCGACAGCTCATGAACACTGAAGCTTTCTTT. This chain uses TRBV6-2 or TRBV6-3 with TRBJ1-1, with a tentative D call TRBD1 (5 bases). Trimming shortened V by 5 bases and J by 0 bases, and 10 bases separated the two germline ends. This CDR3 contains 14 residues. The germline gives CDR1 MNHEY, CDR2 SVGEGT.

The chain has TRBV7-8 and TRBJ1-5; D is perhaps TRBD1 (5 bases). The length of the CDR3 is 17 residues. V lost 2 bases and J 2 bases, leaving 16 bases between the germline ends. Per germline, CDR1 SGHVS and CDR2 FQNEAQ. The CDR3 coding sequence is TGTGCCAGCAGCTTAAGTCATGGGGCAGGAGGCAATCAGCCCCAGCATTTT. Residues: CASSLSHGAGGNQPQHF. The variable domain in full, with the rest retrieved from reference TRBV7-8 and TRBJ1-5, is GAGVSQSPRYKVAKRGQDVALRCDPISGHVSLFWYQQALGQGPEFLTYFQNEAQLDKSGLPSDRFFAERPEGSVSTLKIQRTQQEDSAVYLCASSLSHGAGGNQPQHFGDGTRLSIL.

The gene calls are TRBV14 and TRBJ1-2; TRBD1 matches at 7 bases. J was trimmed by 0 bases and V by 5 bases; bases with no gene match: 6. Germline V CDR1 and CDR2: SGHDN, FVKESK. This CDR3 is 15 amino acids long. This CDR3 is CASSTRTGANYGYTF. The CDR3 nucleotides are TGTGCCAGCAGCACCCGGACAGGTGCTAACTATGGCTACACCTTC.

The chain uses TRBV25-1 and TRBJ2-7; D might be TRBD1 (6 bases). The CDR3 length is 12 residues. Trimming cost V 7 bases and J 9 bases, with 16 bases left between them. The germline V gene encodes CDR1 MGHDK and CDR2 SYGVNS. The CDR3 here is CASTQGRGSQYF. In nucleotides, the CDR3 is TGTGCCAGCACACAGGGTAGAGGGTCGCAGTACTTC.

This sequence joins TRBV20-1 and TRBJ2-7, with a tentative D call TRBD2 (5 bases). Per germline, CDR1 DFQATT and CDR2 SNEGSKA (reference sequence). V gave up 5 bases and J gave up 5 bases, with 10 bases separating them. The CDR3 consists of 11 residues. The CDR3 loop is CSAGRGHEQYF. DNA for the CDR3: TGCAGTGCTGGGAGAGGGCACGAGCAGTACTTC.

This clonotype has just a few counts. This chain uses TRBV29-1 with TRBJ2-7, with TRBD1 matching 11 bases. V lost 2 bases, J lost 2 bases, and 5 bases stayed unmatched. The CDR3 length is 15 residues. Germline V gene data show CDR1 as SQVTM and CDR2 as ANQGSEA. CDR3 protein: CSVEKPGQGAYEQYF. The CDR3 coding sequence is TGCAGCGTTGAAAAACCGGGACAGGGGGCCTACGAGCAGTACTTC.

This clonotype was seen a handful of times. V gene TRBV3-1 combines with J gene TRBJ1-2; D unresolved. Deletions cut 4 bases from V and 5 bases from J, with 17 bases between. Germline assignment: CDR1 LGHDT and CDR2 YNNKEL (reference sequence). The CDR3 length is 15 residues. For the CDR3, the DNA is TGTGCCAGCAGCCTTGGATCACGGGGATTTTATGGCTACACCTTC. Translated: CASSLGSRGFYGYTF.

This clonotype was observed a handful of times. V and J are TRBV20-1 and TRBJ2-5; D call uncertain. V shed 6 bases and J shed 5 bases, with 10 bases lying between them. The CDR3 spans 11 residues. Germline V gene sequence: CDR1 DFQATT, CDR2 SNEGSKA (reference sequence). CDR3 loop: CSARNRETQYF. The CDR3 DNA sequence: TGCAGTGCAAGAAATCGGGAGACCCAGTACTTC.

This clonotype was counted only a few times. J is TRBJ1-1 and V is TRBV6-6, with 9 bases aligning to TRBD1. Germline V gene sequence: CDR1 MNHNY, CDR2 SVGAGI (reference sequence). V lost 6 bases and J lost 4; bases outside the gene matches: 6. CDR3 length: 14 amino acids. The CDR3 DNA follows: TGTGCCAGCAGGTGGGACAGGGTGGGCACTGAAGCTTTCTTT. This sequence encodes CASRWDRVGTEAFF.

Note on this clonotype: One end of the junction fails to match germline, which may point to a read error. The chain joins TRBV3-1 to TRBJ1-3; unclear D gene. Germline assignment: CDR1 LGHDT and CDR2 YNNKEL (reference sequence). The CDR3 runs to 16 residues. The CDR3 nucleotides are TGTGCCAGCAGCCAAGGACTAAAGGGAACTGGAGACACCATATATTTT. Translated, it gives CASSQGLKGTGDTIYF.

V and J are TRBV5-1 and TRBJ2-5; 10 nucleotides line up with TRBD2. Germline-derived CDR1 and CDR2 are SGHRS and YFSETQ. V lost 1 base to trimming and J lost 5 bases; unmatched junction nucleotides: 5. This CDR3 comprises 15 residues. This CDR3 is CASSLFLAGDETQYF. DNA for the CDR3: TGCGCCAGCAGCTTGTTCCTAGCGGGGGATGAGACCCAGTACTTC.

This chain links TRBV5-1 with TRBJ1-4; a possible D gene is TRBD1 (6 bases). CDR1 and CDR2 (germline): SGHRS, YFSETQ. The CDR3 runs 17 residues. Trimming shortened V by 4 bases and J by 7 bases, and 23 bases separated the two germline ends. In DNA, the CDR3 is TGCGCCAGCAGCGCCCTGGGACACCTCAAAAGTAGTGAAAAACTGTTTTTT. The encoded protein is CASSALGHLKSSEKLFF.

J is TRBJ2-1 and V is TRBV6-2 or TRBV6-3; no clear D gene. There are 16 residues in the CDR3. The V gene lost 3 bases and the J gene lost 4 bases, with 16 bases spanning the gap. Germline lookup yields CDR1 MNHEY and CDR2 SVGEGT. In DNA, the CDR3 is TGTGCCAGCAGTTATAGTTACCAGGACCTATACAATGAGCAGTTCTTC. This sequence encodes CASSYSYQDLYNEQFF.

This clonotype was seen a handful of times. The chain has TRBV7-8 and TRBJ1-1; TRBD1 is a possible D gene (6 bases). Germline CDR1 is SGHVS and CDR2 is FQNEAQ. Trimming pared 4 bases from V and 4 bases from J, leaving 13 bases between. There are 14 residues in the CDR3. CDR3 region: CASSSTGWGTEAFF. DNA for the CDR3: TGTGCCAGCAGCTCTACAGGGTGGGGCACTGAAGCTTTCTTT.

The rearrangement joins TRBV5-1 to TRBJ1-2, with no clear D. This CDR3 comprises 12 residues. V lost 2 bases and J 6 bases, leaving 8 bases between the germline ends. Germline lookup yields CDR1 SGHRS and CDR2 YFSETQ. For the CDR3, the DNA is TGCGCCAGCAGCTTCCCCCCGGATGGCTACACCTTC. Protein: CASSFPPDGYTF. Combining the CDR3 with reference TRBV5-1 and TRBJ1-2 gives the whole variable domain KAGVTQTPRYLIKTRGQQVTLSCSPISGHRSVSWYQQTPGQGLQFLFEYFSETQRNKGNFPGRFSGRQFSNSRSEMNVSTLELGDSALYLCASSFPPDGYTFGSGTRLTVV.

This clonotype was seen at least ten times. The chain carries TRBV12-3 or TRBV12-4 and TRBJ2-5; TRBD1 aligns across 10 bases. V shed 5 bases, J shed 3 bases, and the junction held 9 bases outside the gene matches. This CDR3 is 16 amino acids long. The CDR3 DNA is TGTGCCAGCAGTCCACGGGACAGGGGACCGAAAGAGACCCAGTACTTC. Its translation is CASSPRDRGPKETQYF.